These T cell receptor beta chains were read from a single sample in a study of blood T cells in healthy people across ages. MiXCR was run by TCRdb on the 5' RACE reads, yielding one entry per CDR3 protein. The sample holds around 870,000 distinct CDR3 sequences, more than 25% seen once. Sequenced: blood. The receptors were gathered from a woman over 75 in good health. CDR3s include the opening cysteine and the closing phenylalanine or tryptophan. The order of the fields is V gene, J gene, clone size, D gene, CDR3 DNA, CDR3 protein. A D gene is named only where the DNA matches it firmly. Clone sizes are given selectively: once, few, many, or a class where the clone is expanded.

TRBV7-2	TRBJ1-6	-	-	TGTGCCAGCAGCGCCAGAAGGGGTAGCTCCTATAATTCACCCCTCCACTTT	CASSARRGSSYNSPLHF
TRBV15	TRBJ2-1	-	-	TGTGCCACCAGTAAGAGGGGGAGCTCCTACAATGAGCAGTTCTTC	CATSKRGSSYNEQFF
TRBV4-3	TRBJ1-2	-	-	TGCGCCAGCAGCCAAGATAGTGTAGGGGATTCGCGCTATGGCTACACCTTC	CASSQDSVGDSRYGYTF
TRBV28	TRBJ2-7	few	TRBD2	TGTGCCAGCAGACCGGGACTAGCGGTATCCTTTGGCGAGCAGTACTTC	CASRPGLAVSFGEQYF
TRBV18	TRBJ2-7	few	-	TGTGCCAGCTCACAGGGTTCCGAGCAGTACTTC	CASSQGSEQYF
TRBV7-2	TRBJ1-2	many	-	TGTGCCAGCAGCCAAGTGACGGGGGCGTATGGCTACACCTTC	CASSQVTGAYGYTF
TRBV27	TRBJ2-5	many	-	TGTGCCAGCAGTTCCCTCCCAGAGACCCAGTACTTC	CASSSLPETQYF
TRBV4-3	TRBJ1-4	few	-	TGCGCCAGCAGCCTATTATTAGGGATAACTAATGAAAAACTGTTTTTT	CASSLLLGITNEKLFF
TRBV9	TRBJ2-7	many	TRBD1	TGTGCCAGCACCAGGGGACAGGGGATCGCCTACGAGCAGTACTTC	CASTRGQGIAYEQYF
TRBV20-1	TRBJ1-1	-	-	TGCAGTGCTAGAGATATGAACACTGAAGCTTTCTTT	CSARDMNTEAFF
TRBV3-1	TRBJ1-3	-	-	TGTGCCAGCAGCCAAGTTGGGGGAAACACCATATATTTT	CASSQVGGNTIYF
TRBV6-5	TRBJ1-2	many	TRBD1	TGTGCCAGCAGTTACTCAGGGACAGGGGATACGGGAGGCTACACCTTC	CASSYSGTGDTGGYTF
TRBV6-5	TRBJ1-6	-	-	TGTGCCAGCAGTTACAGCCGACCCTCCAGTAGCTCACCCCTCCACTTT	CASSYSRPSSSSPLHF
TRBV7-2	TRBJ2-4	many	-	TGTGCCAGCAGGACAGCCCTGACGGGCATTCAGTACTTC	CASRTALTGIQYF
TRBV5-5	TRBJ2-1	many	-	TGTGCCAGCAACATCAAGGGGTACAATGAGCAGTTCTTC	CASNIKGYNEQFF
TRBV5-4	TRBJ2-3	few	-	TGTGCCAGCAGCCCAGCCCAGGGACCCACAGATACGCAGTATTTT	CASSPAQGPTDTQYF
TRBV30	TRBJ2-2	-	TRBD1	TGTGCCTGGAGTGTATCGCAGGGGGCAACGAGGGAGCTGTTTTTT	CAWSVSQGATRELFF
TRBV27	TRBJ2-1	-	-	TGTGCCAGCAGTCCCTTGACTCCGAGCTCCTACAATGAGCAGTTCTTC	CASSPLTPSSYNEQFF
TRBV20-1	TRBJ2-5	-	-	TGCAGTGCTAGCTCCCAGGCTTATCAAGAGACCCAGTACTTC	CSASSQAYQETQYF
TRBV7-2	TRBJ2-6	-	-	TGTGCCAACAGCTTAGGGGGATTGGGGGCGACGGGGGCCAACGTCCTGACTTTC	CANSLGGLGATGANVLTF
TRBV10-3	TRBJ2-5	few	TRBD1	TGTGCCATCAGGGGGTCAGGGGGCGTCGAGACCCAGTACTTC	CAIRGSGGVETQYF
TRBV5-3	TRBJ2-7	-	-	TGTGCCAGAAGCTTCGTCGGGTCAGGGAGCTCCTACGAGCAGTACTTC	CARSFVGSGSSYEQYF
TRBV29-1	TRBJ2-7	-	TRBD1	TGCAGCGTTGTGGGACAGGGAAAGTTCGAGCAGTACTTC	CSVVGQGKFEQYF
TRBV19	TRBJ2-2	-	-	TGTGCCAGTGTTAGTAGGGCCGGGGAGCTGTTTTTT	CASVSRAGELFF
TRBV7-2	TRBJ2-1	many	TRBD2	TGTGCCAGCAGCCCAGGGACTAGCCGGGCCAATGAGCAGTTCTTC	CASSPGTSRANEQFF
TRBV14	TRBJ2-3	-	-	TGTGCCAGCAGCCAAGTCGACACAGGGTTTCTCACAGATACGCAGTATTTT	CASSQVDTGFLTDTQYF
TRBV7-8	TRBJ1-4	-	-	TGTGCCAGCAGCTTACCGACTCAGAAGGGACACAGGAGTGAAAAACTGGTTTTT	CASSLPTQKGHRSEKLVF
TRBV7-2	TRBJ1-1	-	-	TGTGCCAGCAGCTTAACGGTGGAGGGGAACACTGAAGCTTTCTTT	CASSLTVEGNTEAFF
TRBV20-1	TRBJ2-5	many	-	TGCAGTGCTAGAGATCACGGGGACTACCAAGAGACCCAGTACTTC	CSARDHGDYQETQYF
TRBV13	TRBJ1-2	-	-	TGTGCCAGCAGCTTCAGGGGAGCGCCCTATGGCTACACCTTC	CASSFRGAPYGYTF
TRBV5-1	TRBJ1-5	many	-	TGTGCCAGCAGCTTGGAGGGTGGCAATCAGCCCCAGCATTTT	CASSLEGGNQPQHF
TRBV12-3/TRBV12-4	TRBJ2-1	many	-	TGTGCCAGCAGTTTATCAGGCAGCCTTGATGAGCAGTTCTTC	CASSLSGSLDEQFF
TRBV29-1	TRBJ2-1	many	-	TGCAGCGTTGGGAGGGGACCTTCGAACAATGAGCAGTTCTTC	CSVGRGPSNNEQFF
TRBV7-8	TRBJ1-2	-	-	TGTGCCAGCAGCTCGAGTGGTACAGGGCACTATGGCTACACCTTC	CASSSSGTGHYGYTF
TRBV20-1	TRBJ2-7	many	-	TGCAGTGCCCCGGCGTATCAGCGGCAGTACTTC	CSAPAYQRQYF
TRBV10-3	TRBJ2-7	many	-	TGTGCCATCAGCCAGCGTGACGAGCAGTACTTC	CAISQRDEQYF
TRBV27	TRBJ1-5	-	-	TGTGCCAGCAGTTACCAGGCGGGGTACGGGCCCCAGCATTTT	CASSYQAGYGPQHF
TRBV30	TRBJ2-3	-	-	TGTGCCTGGAGTGGTATGAAGGCCAGGGATAGCACAGATACGCAGTATTTT	CAWSGMKARDSTDTQYF
TRBV25-1	TRBJ1-4	-	-	TGTGCCAGCAGTAAATTCTCAACTAATGAAAAACTGTTTTTT	CASSKFSTNEKLFF
TRBV18	TRBJ1-1	few	TRBD1	TGTGCCAGCTCACCACTGACAGGGGAGGGAGCTTTCTTT	CASSPLTGEGAFF
TRBV5-1	TRBJ1-4	few	-	TGCGCCAGCAGCTTGGGTGACAGAAACGGAAAACTGTTTTTT	CASSLGDRNGKLFF
TRBV7-3	TRBJ1-2	-	TRBD1	TGTGCCAGCGGACCGGACAGGGACTATGGCTACACCTTC	CASGPDRDYGYTF
TRBV11-1	TRBJ2-3	-	-	TGTGCCAGCAGCTCTAGGGACGTCCCCACAGATACGCAGTATTTT	CASSSRDVPTDTQYF
TRBV24-1	TRBJ2-1	-	TRBD1	TGTGCTACCGGACTGACAGGGAGCAATGAGCAGTTCTTC	CATGLTGSNEQFF
TRBV2	TRBJ1-2	-	TRBD1	TGTGCCAGCAAGGGGGCTGGTGGCTACACCTTC	CASKGAGGYTF
TRBV15	TRBJ2-1	-	TRBD2	TGTGCCACCGGCGCGAAAAGCGGGGGCTATTACAATGAGCAGTTCTTC	CATGAKSGGYYNEQFF
TRBV9	TRBJ2-7	-	-	TGTGCCAGCAGCGCCCCCTACAATGAGCAGTACTTC	CASSAPYNEQYF
TRBV24-1	TRBJ2-7	many	TRBD1	TGTGCCACCACTTCTCAAGACAGGGACATCTCCTACGAGCAGTACTTC	CATTSQDRDISYEQYF
TRBV9	TRBJ2-2	-	-	TGTGCCAGCAGCCCCCAGGCGGCGAACACCGGGGAGCTGTTTTTT	CASSPQAANTGELFF
TRBV10-3	TRBJ1-2	-	TRBD1	TGTGCCATCAGTGGAGGGGGCTCGGCGGGCTACACCTTC	CAISGGGSAGYTF
TRBV20-1	TRBJ1-2	few	TRBD1	TGCAGTGCCCCGGACAGGCGCTCCTATGGCTACACCTTC	CSAPDRRSYGYTF
TRBV29-1	TRBJ2-3	many	TRBD2	TGCAGCGTTGGGCCCTCTAGCGGGTCAAGCACAGATACGCAGTATTTT	CSVGPSSGSSTDTQYF
TRBV6-2/TRBV6-3	TRBJ2-3	-	TRBD2	TGTGCCAGCAGATCTAGCGGGGGAGCATCAGATACGCAGTATTTT	CASRSSGGASDTQYF
TRBV6-2/TRBV6-3	TRBJ1-1	-	TRBD1	TGTGCCAGCAGCCGTACCCAGGGGGGAGTCGCTGAAGCTTTCTTT	CASSRTQGGVAEAFF